This T cell receptor (beta chain) originates from a study of cytomegalovirus exposure and HLA in healthy donors. Whole-study findings and limits: Under in vitro conditions, a few CMV-associated chains were confirmed as specific for CMV antigens.

About this clone itself: Its antigen remains unidentified.

PCR amplification relied on 60 Vbeta primers (plus 13 Jbeta primers). Libraries were prepared by immunoSEQ multiplex PCR; TCRdb keeps only in-frame clonotypes and omits some of them. The profile shows 150,000 to 200,000 clones, 77% of them singletons. The CDR3 runs to 14 residues. Germline assignment: CDR1 MNHNS and CDR2 SASEGT. V was cut by 3 bases and J by 16 bases, with 22 bases left in between. V usage is TRBV6-1 and J usage is TRBJ1-3; tentatively, D is TRBD1 (6 bases). The source of this sequence is a young woman in good health and CMV-seronegative. The sample comprised PBMCs. The CDR3 DNA reads TGTGCCAGCAGTGATATAGGGTCGGGGGGCCCTACCTATTTT. Translating gives CASSDIGSGGPTYF.